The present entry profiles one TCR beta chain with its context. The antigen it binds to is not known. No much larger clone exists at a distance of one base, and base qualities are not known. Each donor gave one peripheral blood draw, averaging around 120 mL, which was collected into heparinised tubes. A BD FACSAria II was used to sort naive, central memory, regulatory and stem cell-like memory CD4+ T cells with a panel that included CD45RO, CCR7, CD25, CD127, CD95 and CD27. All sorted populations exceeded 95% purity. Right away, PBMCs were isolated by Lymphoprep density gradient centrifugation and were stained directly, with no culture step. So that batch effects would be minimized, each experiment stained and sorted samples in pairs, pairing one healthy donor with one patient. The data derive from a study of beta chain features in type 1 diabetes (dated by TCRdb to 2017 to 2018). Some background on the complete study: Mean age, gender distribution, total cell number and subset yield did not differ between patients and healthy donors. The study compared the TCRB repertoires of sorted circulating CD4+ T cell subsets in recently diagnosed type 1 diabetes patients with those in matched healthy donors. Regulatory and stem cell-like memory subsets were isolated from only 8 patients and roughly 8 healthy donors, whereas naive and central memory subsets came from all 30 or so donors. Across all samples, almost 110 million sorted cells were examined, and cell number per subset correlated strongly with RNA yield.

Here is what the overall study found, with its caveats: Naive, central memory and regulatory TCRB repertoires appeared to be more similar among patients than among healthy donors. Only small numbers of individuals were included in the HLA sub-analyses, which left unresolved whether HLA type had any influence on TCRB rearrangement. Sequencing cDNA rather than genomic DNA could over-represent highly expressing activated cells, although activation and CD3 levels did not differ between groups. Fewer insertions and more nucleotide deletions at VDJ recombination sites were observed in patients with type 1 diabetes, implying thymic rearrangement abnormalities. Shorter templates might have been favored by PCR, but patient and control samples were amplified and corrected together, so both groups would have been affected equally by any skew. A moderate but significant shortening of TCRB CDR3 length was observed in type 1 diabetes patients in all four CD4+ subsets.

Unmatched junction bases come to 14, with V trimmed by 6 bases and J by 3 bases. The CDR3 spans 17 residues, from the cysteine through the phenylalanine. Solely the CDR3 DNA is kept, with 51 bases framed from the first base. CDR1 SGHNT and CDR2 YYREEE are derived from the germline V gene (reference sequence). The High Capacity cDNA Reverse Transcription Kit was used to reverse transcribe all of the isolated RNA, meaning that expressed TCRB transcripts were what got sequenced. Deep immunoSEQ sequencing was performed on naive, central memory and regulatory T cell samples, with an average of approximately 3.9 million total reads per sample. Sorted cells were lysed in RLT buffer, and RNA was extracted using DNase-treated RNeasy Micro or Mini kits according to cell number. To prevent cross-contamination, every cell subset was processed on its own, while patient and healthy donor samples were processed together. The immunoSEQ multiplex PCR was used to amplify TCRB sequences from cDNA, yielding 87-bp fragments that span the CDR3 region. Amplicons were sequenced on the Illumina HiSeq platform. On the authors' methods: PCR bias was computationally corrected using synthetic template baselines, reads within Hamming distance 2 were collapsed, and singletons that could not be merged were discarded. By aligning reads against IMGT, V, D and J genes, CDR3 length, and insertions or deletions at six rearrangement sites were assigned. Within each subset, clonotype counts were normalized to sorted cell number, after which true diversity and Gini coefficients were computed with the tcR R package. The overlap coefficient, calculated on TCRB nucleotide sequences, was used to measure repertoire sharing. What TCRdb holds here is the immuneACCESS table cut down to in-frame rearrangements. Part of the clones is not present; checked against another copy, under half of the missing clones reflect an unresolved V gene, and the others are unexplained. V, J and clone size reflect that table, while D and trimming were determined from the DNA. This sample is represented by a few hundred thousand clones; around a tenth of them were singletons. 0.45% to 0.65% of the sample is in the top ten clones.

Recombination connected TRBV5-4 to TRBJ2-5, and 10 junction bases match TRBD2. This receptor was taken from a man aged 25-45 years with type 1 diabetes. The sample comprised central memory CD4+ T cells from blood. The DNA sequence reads TGTGCCAGCAAACTTGGGGGGCGGCTAGCGGGAGAAGAGACCCAGTACTTC. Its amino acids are CASKLGGRLAGEETQYF. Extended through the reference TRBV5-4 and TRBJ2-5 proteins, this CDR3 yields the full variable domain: ETGVTQSPTHLIKTRGQQVTLRCSSQSGHNTVSWYQQALGQGPQFIFQYYREEENGRGNFPPRFSGLQFPNYSSELNVNALELDDSALYLCASKLGGRLAGEETQYFGPGTRLLVL.